This note documents a single T cell receptor (beta chain) sequence. Measured with immunoSEQ multiplex PCR; TCRdb has only the in-frame clones, and not every one. The sample carries approximately 170,000 clones, roughly 85% recorded once. The sample comes from a study of blood T cell repertoires in COVID-19. Looking at the study overall: All recovered Cohort 3 donors got two negative PCRs, got clearance, or saw symptom resolution. COVID-19 samples collected from the United States, Italy and Spain covered acute and convalescent phases.

V lost 0 bases, J lost 1 base, and 15 bases lay in between. Germline V gene data show CDR1 as MGHRA and CDR2 as YSYEKL. The CDR3 spans 18 residues. Clinical histories supplied by participants themselves formed the basis of cohort assignment. The sequence was collected from a woman between 65 and 79 years old in a cohort exposed to, infected with or recovered from COVID-19 (not recorded which). Sequencing was carried out using PBMCs or T cells enriched from blood (not recorded which). The rearrangement uses TRBV4-1 and TRBJ2-2; D may be TRBD1 (5 bases). The CDR3 nucleotides are TGCGCCAGCAGCCAAGAGACAGCCCACCAACTGAACACCGGGGAGCTGTTTTTT. It yields the protein CASSQETAHQLNTGELFF.